This TCR beta chain comes out of a study of coeliac disease. Notes on the study in general: Unbiased detection of gliadin-specific T cells was judged not feasible with this approach. Intraepithelial and lamina propria fractions were not highly pure, so cross-contamination was possible. Of coeliac lamina propria samples, 9 of 18 held published gliadin-specific TRB sequences, versus 1 of 6 controls.

The method was immunoSEQ multiplex PCR; TCRdb's version includes in-frame clones alone and lacks a portion of them. The sample lists fewer than 6,000 clones, 65% to 80% seen once, with under 6% in the top ten. Comments on this clone: Its antigen is currently unknown.

Per germline, CDR1 SGDLS and CDR2 YYNGEE. The CDR3 has 15 amino acids. Trimming removed 0 bases from V and 4 bases from J; junction bases left unmatched: 4. The specimen sequenced was lamina propria lymphocytes from the gut. The V call is TRBV9, the J call TRBJ2-3; 8 bases line up with TRBD1. This TCR derives from a woman under 30 with active celiac disease. CDR3 sequence (DNA): TGTGCCAGCAGCGTAGGGGTACAGGGGGCAGATACGCAGTATTTT. Encoded protein: CASSVGVQGADTQYF.